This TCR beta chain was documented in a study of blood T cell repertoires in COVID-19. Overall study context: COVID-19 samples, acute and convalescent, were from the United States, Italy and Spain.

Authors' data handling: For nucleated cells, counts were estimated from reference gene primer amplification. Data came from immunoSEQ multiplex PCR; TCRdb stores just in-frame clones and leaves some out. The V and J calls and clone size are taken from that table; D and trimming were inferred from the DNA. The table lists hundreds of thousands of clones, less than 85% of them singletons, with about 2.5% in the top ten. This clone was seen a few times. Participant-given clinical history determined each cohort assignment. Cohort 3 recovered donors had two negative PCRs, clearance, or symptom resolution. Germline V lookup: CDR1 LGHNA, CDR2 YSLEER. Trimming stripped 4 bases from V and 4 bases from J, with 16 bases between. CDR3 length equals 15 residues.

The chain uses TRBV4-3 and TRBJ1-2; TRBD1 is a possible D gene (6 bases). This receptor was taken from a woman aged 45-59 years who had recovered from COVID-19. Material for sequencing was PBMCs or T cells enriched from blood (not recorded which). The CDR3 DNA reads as TGCGCCAGCAGCCCTACTCCGGGGGGGGCCTATGGCTACACCTTC. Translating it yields CASSPTPGGAYGYTF.